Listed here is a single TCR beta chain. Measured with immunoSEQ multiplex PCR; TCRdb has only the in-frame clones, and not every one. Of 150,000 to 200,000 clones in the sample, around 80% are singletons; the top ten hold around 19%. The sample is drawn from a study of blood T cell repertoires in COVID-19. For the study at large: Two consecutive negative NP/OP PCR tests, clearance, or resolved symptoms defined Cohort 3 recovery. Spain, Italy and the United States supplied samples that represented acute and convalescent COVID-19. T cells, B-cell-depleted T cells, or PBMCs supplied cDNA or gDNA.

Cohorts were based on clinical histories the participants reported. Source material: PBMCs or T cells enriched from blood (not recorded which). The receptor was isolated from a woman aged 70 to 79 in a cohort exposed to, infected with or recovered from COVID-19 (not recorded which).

Here the CDR3 reads CASSLGGLGGTGELFF. The CDR3 nucleotides are TGCGCCAGCAGCTTGGGGGGACTAGGTGGCACCGGGGAGCTGTTTTTT. This chain joins TRBV5-1 and TRBJ2-2; 8 nucleotides align to TRBD2. The V gene's germline CDR1 is SGHRS and CDR2 YFSETQ. The CDR3 is made up of 16 amino acids. The V and J ends lost 0 bases and 4 bases, in that order; junction bases with no gene match: 5. Drawing the rest from reference TRBV5-1 and TRBJ2-2, the complete variable domain is KAGVTQTPRYLIKTRGQQVTLSCSPISGHRSVSWYQQTPGQGLQFLFEYFSETQRNKGNFPGRFSGRQFSNSRSEMNVSTLELGDSALYLCASSLGGLGGTGELFFGEGSRLTVL.